This TCR beta chain is from a study of blood T cell repertoires in COVID-19 (dated by TCRdb to 2020 to 2022). General notes on the study: Samples covering the acute and convalescent phases of COVID-19 were provided by collaborators in the United States, Italy and Spain. The material from the prospective study consisted of cDNA or gDNA derived from T cells, B-cell-depleted T cells, or PBMCs. The dataset comprised deeply sampled blood TCRbeta repertoires from subjects exposed to, actively infected with, or recovered from COVID-19. The repertoires were made available in a free public database intended to serve as a resource for research on the immune response to SARS-CoV-2. The samples were drawn from the first 160 participants of the ongoing ImmuneRACE study and from under 1,500 subjects provided by 6 global collaborators. A de-identified subject ID, COVID-19 status, age in years and sex were almost always included in the sample metadata. Where available, HLA class I and class II types were obtained from metadata supplied by the sample provider rather than from assay-based typing. Overall study results and their limits: The quantity of clinical and demographic metadata differed by source and by participant and was supplied without curation.

Another Seattle source contributed samples from volunteer blood donors who had recovered from COVID-19. The collaborating institutions used their own protocols to collect whole blood in K2EDTA tubes. For TCRbeta analysis, collaborators shipped samples in one of three forms: frozen whole blood, isolated PBMCs, or DNA extracted from either of those sample types. TCRbeta CDR3 regions were amplified from genomic DNA using the immunoSEQ Assay, a bias-controlled multiplex PCR. Per the source publication's procedure: The number of nucleated cells in each sample was estimated from the amplification of reference gene primers within the assay. Sequence reads were collapsed and filtered to measure the absolute abundance of every unique TCRbeta CDR3 rearrangement. For each sample, productive Simpson clonality was calculated as the square root of Simpson's diversity index over productive rearrangements. In its TCRdb copy, this immuneACCESS table keeps in-frame sequences only and misses some clones. Where compared with another copy, unresolved V genes explain less than half of these, and the others have no known cause. D and trimming were read from the DNA, whereas the V and J calls and clone size are those reported in that table. The sample records over 250,000 clones, about 83% of which are singletons. The leading ten clones occupy approximately 10% of the sample.

The CDR3 contains 11 residues, cysteine and phenylalanine counted. Here the CDR3 DNA is all that survives: 33 bases in frame from base 1. Taken from the germline V gene, the CDR1 and CDR2 loops are MNHEY and SVGAGI. The trim is 2 bases for V and 6 bases for J, with a gap of 4 bases between the germline ends. This clone was observed once. Its cognate antigen has yet to be identified. It has no much larger one-base neighbor in the sample; base qualities were not kept. The sequence was obtained from a woman aged 45 to 65 who had recovered from COVID-19. Recombination linked TRBV6-5 to TRBJ1-2; confidence is insufficient to name the D gene. The material sequenced was peripheral blood. The CDR3 sequence is CASSYTHGYTF. The DNA reads TGTGCCAGCAGTTACACTCATGGCTACACCTTC.